This TCR beta chain comes out of a study of CD8 T cells in Susac syndrome. Comments on this clonotype: What it recognizes is unknown.

Study findings and constraints: The study recognized that the number of individuals in its TCR sequencing and HLA analysis was relatively small.

An amount of RNA that ranged from roughly 0.45 to 1 ug was reverse transcribed with random hexamers. immunoSEQ multiplex PCR amplified TCR beta CDR3 across 54 Vbeta, 13 Jbeta. TCRdb recomputed calls from the immunoSEQ multiplex PCR reads with MiXCR, one row per CDR3 protein. The profile shows about 150,000 distinct CDR3 sequences, about 95% of them singletons. In the multiple sclerosis control group, patients were treatment-naive and had stable or active relapsing-remitting disease. Germline CDR1 is DFQATT and CDR2 is SNEGSKA (reference sequence). Trimming cost V 0 bases and J 8 bases, with 13 bases left between them. The CDR3 has 14 residues.

The receptor comes from a human donor with multiple sclerosis. Sequenced sample: CD8+ T cells from PBMCs. J is TRBJ1-4 and V is TRBV20-1; D is undetermined. The CDR3 coding sequence is TGCAGTGCTAGAGATTTGGGAGGAAGGGAAAAACTGTTTTTT. It translates to CSARDLGGREKLFF.